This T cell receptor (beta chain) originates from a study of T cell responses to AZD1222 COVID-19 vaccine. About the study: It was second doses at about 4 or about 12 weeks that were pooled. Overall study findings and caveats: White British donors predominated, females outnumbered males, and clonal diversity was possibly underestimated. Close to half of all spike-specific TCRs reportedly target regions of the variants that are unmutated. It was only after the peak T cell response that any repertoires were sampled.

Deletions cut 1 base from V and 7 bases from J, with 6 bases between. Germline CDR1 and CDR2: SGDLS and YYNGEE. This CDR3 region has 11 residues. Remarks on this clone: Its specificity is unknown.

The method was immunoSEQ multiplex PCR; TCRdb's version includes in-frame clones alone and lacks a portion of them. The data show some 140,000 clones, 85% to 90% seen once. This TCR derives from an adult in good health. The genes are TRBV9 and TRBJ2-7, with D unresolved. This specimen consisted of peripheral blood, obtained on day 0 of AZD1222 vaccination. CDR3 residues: CASSVIPEQYF. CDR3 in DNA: TGTGCCAGCAGCGTAATACCTGAGCAGTACTTC.